The 29 T cell receptor beta chains reported below all come from one sample, sequenced in a study of blood T cell repertoires in COVID-19 (TCRdb year 2020). The method was the immunoSEQ multiplex PCR assay. TCRdb holds this immuneACCESS table with in-frame rearrangements only. Some clones are missing; in checked studies, unresolved V genes explain under half, and the rest has no known cause. The sample includes around 130,000 clones, with around 88% observed a single time. Around 2.3% of the sample belongs to the ten largest clones. The sequencing sample was made of PBMCs or T cells enriched from blood (not recorded which). The receptors were sampled from a woman in her fifties or sixties who had recovered from COVID-19.

V is TRBV7-9 and J is TRBJ2-7; 11 nucleotides match TRBD2. The CDR3 totals 16 residues. J lost 1 base, V lost 4 bases, and 6 bases had no gene match. CDR1 and CDR2 from the germline V gene are SEHNR and FQNEAQ (reference sequence). The CDR3 loop reads CASSSTTSGVSYEQYF. CDR3 nucleotide sequence: TGTGCCAGCAGCTCTACGACTAGCGGGGTGTCCTACGAGCAGTACTTC.

The gene calls are TRBV7-8 and TRBJ1-4; D remains unclear. This CDR3 is built from 16 residues. Trimming cost V 5 bases and J 1 base, with 14 bases left between them. The germline V gene has CDR1 SGHVS and CDR2 FQNEAQ. The DNA of the CDR3 is TGTGCCAGCAGCCCAACATGGCGAGGAACTAATGAAAAACTGTTTTTT. It encodes CASSPTWRGTNEKLFF.

In its sample, this clone was seen a few times. The CDR3 DNA reads TGTGCCAGTAGTATAGGTACGGGGGTGTACAATGAGCAGTTCTTC. This sequence encodes CASSIGTGVYNEQFF. The J gene is TRBJ2-1, the V gene TRBV19, with TRBD2 as a possible D gene (6 bases). Between the trimmed V and J ends, which lost 1 base and 4 bases, there was a span of 11 bases. The V gene's germline CDR1 is LNHDA and CDR2 SQIVND (reference sequence). This CDR3 spans 15 amino acids.

About this clone: Other nucleotide sequences in the sample specify the same CDR3. This rearrangement joins TRBV5-1 to TRBJ1-4; 9 bases line up with TRBD1. CDR1 is SGHRS and CDR2 is YFSETQ in the germline V gene. This CDR3 is 15 amino acids long. J gave up 7 bases and V 0 bases, and 4 bases lay outside the gene matches. Here the CDR3 DNA reads TGCGCCAGCAGCTTGGGGGGACAGGGCGGTGAAAAACTGTTTTTT. It yields the protein CASSLGGQGGEKLFF. Filled out from reference TRBV5-1 and TRBJ1-4, the complete variable domain reads KAGVTQTPRYLIKTRGQQVTLSCSPISGHRSVSWYQQTPGQGLQFLFEYFSETQRNKGNFPGRFSGRQFSNSRSEMNVSTLELGDSALYLCASSLGGQGGEKLFFGSGTQLSVL.

The chain recombines TRBV7-2 with TRBJ2-7; 12 bases fit TRBD2. Looked up from germline, CDR1 is SGHTA and CDR2 is FQGNSA. The CDR3 is 18 amino acids. V lost 5 bases, J lost 9 bases, and 20 bases stayed unmatched. The DNA of the CDR3 is TGTGCCAGCAGCCCGACTAGGACTAGCGGGGATATGGTCCATGTGCAGTACTTC. Translated: CASSPTRTSGDMVHVQYF.

The chain recombines TRBV11-2 with TRBJ1-1, with D maybe TRBD1 (5 bases). The germline CDR1 and CDR2 sequences are SGHAT and FQNNGV. V was pared by 2 bases and J by 0 bases, with 10 bases between. The CDR3 extends over 15 amino acids. This chain's CDR3 is CASSLQGPMNTEAFF. The DNA of the CDR3 is TGTGCCAGCAGCTTACAGGGTCCTATGAACACTGAAGCTTTCTTT. The full variable domain, rest sourced from reference TRBV11-2 and TRBJ1-1, is EAGVAQSPRYKIIEKRQSVAFWCNPISGHATLYWYQQILGQGPKLLIQFQNNGVVDDSQLPKDRFSAERLKGVDSTLKIQPAKLEDSAVYLCASSLQGPMNTEAFFGQGTRLTVV.

The CDR3 DNA is TGTGCCAGCAGCCCCGATGCGGGACAGGGGACTGGCTACACCTTC. It specifies CASSPDAGQGTGYTF. The chain carries TRBV5-6 and TRBJ1-2, with 10 bases matching TRBD1. V dropped 4 bases and J dropped 7; count of bases not matched to a gene: 10. From germline, CDR1 is SGHDT and CDR2 YYEEEE. This CDR3 contains 15 residues. Looking up the rest from reference TRBV5-6 and TRBJ1-2 gives the full variable domain: DAGVTQSPTHLIKTRGQQVTLRCSPKSGHDTVSWYQQALGQGPQFIFQYYEEEERQRGNFPDRFSGHQFPNYSSELNVNALLLGDSALYLCASSPDAGQGTGYTFGSGTRLTVV.

V gene TRBV6-5 combines with J gene TRBJ1-1; D might be TRBD1 (6 bases). Germline V gene sequence: CDR1 MNHEY, CDR2 SVGAGI. Between the trimmed V and J ends, which lost 6 bases and 4 bases, there was a span of 9 bases. This CDR3 is 12 amino acids long. In DNA, the CDR3 is TGTGCCAGCAGGAGCAGGGGCACTGAAGCTTTCTTT. It encodes CASRSRGTEAFF.

J is TRBJ2-1 and V is TRBV3-1 (or the pseudogene TRBV3-2); 8 bases match TRBD1. V shed 4 bases, J shed 7 bases, and the junction held 9 bases outside the gene matches. CDR3 length: 15 amino acids. Germline CDR1 is LGHDT and CDR2 is YNNKEL (reference sequence). CDR3 coding DNA: TGTGCCAGCAGCCTGGACAGGGTAAAAGGGAATGAGCAGTTCTTC. Its translation is CASSLDRVKGNEQFF.

This clone was seen only a few times. This sequence joins TRBV4-2 and TRBJ1-3; a possible D gene is TRBD1 (6 bases). V lost 0 bases, J lost 2 bases, and 11 bases lay in between. Germline V gene sequence: CDR1 LGHNA, CDR2 YNFKEQ. The CDR3 sequence is 16 residues long. The CDR3 DNA follows: TGTGCCAGCAGCCAAGAGAGGACAGTAGCTGGAAACACCATATATTTT. This encodes CASSQERTVAGNTIYF.

The chain links TRBV7-2 to TRBJ2-2; D gene ambiguous. Germline CDR1 and CDR2: SGHTA and FQGNSA. V was clipped by 1 base and J by 2 bases, with 5 bases between them. This CDR3 contains 14 residues. CDR3 coding DNA: TGTGCCAGCAGCTTAGACTCAAACACCGGGGAGCTGTTTTTT. This encodes CASSLDSNTGELFF.

This chain links TRBV5-1 with TRBJ2-7; TRBD2 matches 9 bases. The length of the CDR3 is 15 residues. Trimming removed 0 bases from V and 7 bases from J; junction bases left unmatched: 8. Germline loops: CDR1 SGHRS, CDR2 YFSETQ. The CDR3 protein is CASSLGGGGGDEQYF. The CDR3 nucleotides read TGCGCCAGCAGCTTGGGTGGTGGCGGGGGGGATGAGCAGTACTTC.

The chain recombines TRBV2 with TRBJ2-7; D not certain. There are 14 residues in the CDR3. Germline lookup yields CDR1 SNHLY and CDR2 FYNNEI. With 5 bases removed from V and 2 bases from J, the gap between germline ends came to 13 bases. The CDR3 loop is CASSQGQEAYEQYF. CDR3 DNA: TGTGCCAGCAGTCAAGGGCAGGAAGCCTACGAGCAGTACTTC. Combining the CDR3 with reference TRBV2 and TRBJ2-7 gives the whole variable domain EPEVTQTPSHQVTQMGQEVILRCVPISNHLYFYWYRQILGQKVEFLVSFYNNEISEKSEIFDDQFSVERPDGSNFTLKIRSTKLEDSAMYFCASSQGQEAYEQYFGPGTRLTVT.

The chain combines TRBV10-3 with TRBJ1-1, with no clear D. V shed 3 bases and J shed 5 bases, with 7 bases lying between them. This CDR3 is built from 12 residues. In germline, CDR1 is ENHRY, CDR2 SYGVKD. CDR3 amino acids: CAISDRWTEAFF. The CDR3 coding sequence is TGTGCCATCAGTGACAGGTGGACTGAAGCTTTCTTT.

V and J are TRBV7-2 and TRBJ2-5; TRBD2 is a possible D gene (7 bases). Germline CDR1 SGHTA, CDR2 FQGNSA. The CDR3 runs to 14 residues. Trimming pared 0 bases from V and 6 bases from J, leaving 11 bases between. CDR3 protein: CASSLAGGPKTQYF. The CDR3 DNA is TGTGCCAGCAGCTTAGCGGGGGGGCCTAAGACCCAGTACTTC.

CDR3 loop: CASSVGDNESPLHF. The CDR3 region has the DNA TGTGCCAGCAGCGTAGGTGACAACGAATCACCCCTCCACTTT. The chain is built from TRBV9 and TRBJ1-6; D remains unclear. V was pared by 0 bases and J by 10 bases, with 11 bases between. The CDR3 runs 14 residues. Germline CDR1 is SGDLS and CDR2 is YYNGEE.

This rearrangement joins TRBV11-2 to TRBJ1-2; TRBD1 aligns across 7 bases. Per germline, CDR1 SGHAT and CDR2 FQNNGV. After removal of 5 bases from V and 13 bases from J, the junction contained 13 bases not matched to a gene. The CDR3 covers 13 residues. The CDR3 DNA follows: TGTGCCAGCAGCCCTCGACAGGGTATCGGCGCCACCTTC. This sequence encodes CASSPRQGIGATF.

The V gene is TRBV7-6, the J gene TRBJ1-3, with 7 bases matching TRBD1. V gave up 3 bases and J gave up 2 bases; unmatched junction bases: 10. CDR1 is SGHVS, CDR2 FNYEAQ, per germline. CDR3 length: 17 residues. The CDR3 sequence: CASSLATGEWTGNTIYF. DNA for the CDR3: TGTGCCAGCAGCTTGGCCACAGGGGAATGGACTGGAAACACCATATATTTT.

This rearrangement joins TRBV14 to TRBJ2-5; tentatively, D is TRBD2 (5 bases). This CDR3 has 13 amino acids. V was cut by 6 bases and J by 8 bases, with 16 bases left in between. From germline, CDR1 is SGHDN and CDR2 FVKESK. The CDR3: CASSQKTGSTQYF. The CDR3 region has the DNA TGTGCCAGCAGTCAAAAGACTGGGAGTACCCAGTACTTC.

The chain links TRBV15 to TRBJ1-2, with a weak D call TRBD1 (5 bases). The V gene's germline CDR1 is LNHNV and CDR2 YYDKDF (reference sequence). Trimming shortened V by 0 bases and J by 8 bases, and 13 bases separated the two germline ends. CDR3 size: 14 residues. CDR3 region: CATSREDPGDGYTF. In DNA, the CDR3 is TGTGCCACCAGCAGAGAAGACCCGGGGGACGGCTACACCTTC.

V gene TRBV5-1 combines with J gene TRBJ2-5; weak D call: TRBD2 (8 bases). CDR1 and CDR2 (germline): SGHRS, YFSETQ. V gave up 4 bases and J gave up 5 bases, with 18 bases separating them. The CDR3 covers 15 residues. The CDR3 region is CASSPSGGGAETQYF. CDR3 bases: TGCGCCAGCAGCCCCTCGGGAGGGGGCGCCGAGACCCAGTACTTC.

The sample holds one count of this clone. The chain carries TRBV4-1 and TRBJ2-1, with TRBD2 matching over 9 bases. This CDR3 has 17 residues. Per the germline V gene, CDR1 is MGHRA and CDR2 is YSYEKL. With V trimmed by 1 base and J by 4 bases, 8 bases remained unmatched. The CDR3: CASSQGQRGVIYNEQFF. The DNA of the CDR3 is TGCGCCAGCAGCCAAGGCCAGCGGGGGGTAATATACAATGAGCAGTTCTTC.

The J gene is TRBJ2-5, the V gene TRBV5-1; D gene uncertain. V dropped 5 bases and J dropped 0 bases, with 8 bases sitting between them. From germline, CDR1 is SGHRS and CDR2 YFSETQ. The length of the CDR3 is 13 residues. The CDR3 region has the DNA TGCGCCAGCAGGATACAGAACCAAGAGACCCAGTACTTC. It specifies CASRIQNQETQYF.

The gene calls are TRBV5-1 and TRBJ1-1; maybe TRBD1 (6 bases). The germline V and J ends were trimmed by 3 bases and 4 bases, with 13 bases remaining between them. CDR1 is SGHRS and CDR2 is YFSETQ in the germline V gene. The CDR3 consists of 14 residues. CDR3 in amino acids: CASSWRQVGTEAFF. The CDR3 nucleotides are TGCGCCAGCAGCTGGAGACAGGTGGGCACTGAAGCTTTCTTT.

The rearrangement joins TRBV11-2 to TRBJ2-5; D is undetermined. V was trimmed by 4 bases and J by 5 bases, leaving 8 bases between them. The CDR3 contains 12 residues. Germline V gives CDR1 SGHAT, CDR2 FQNNGV. Here the CDR3 DNA reads TGTGCCAGCAGCTCTCGGTTTGAGACCCAGTACTTC. Its translation: CASSSRFETQYF.

This chain connects TRBV4-1 to TRBJ2-7, with 8 bases that match TRBD2. The CDR3 covers 15 residues. CDR1 is MGHRA and CDR2 is YSYEKL in the germline V gene. J gave up 0 bases and V 2 bases, and 3 bases lay outside the gene matches. CDR3 DNA sequence: TGCGCCAGCAGCCAATATAGCGGGGACTCCTACGAGCAGTACTTC. It encodes CASSQYSGDSYEQYF.

The rearrangement joins TRBV5-6 to TRBJ2-7; 7 nucleotides match TRBD1. The CDR3 contains 14 residues. From germline, CDR1 is SGHDT and CDR2 YYEEEE. Trimming cost V 2 bases and J 4 bases; bases outside gene matches: 6. The CDR3 is CASSFTRGKYEQYF. CDR3 in DNA: TGTGCCAGCAGCTTCACCAGGGGGAAATACGAGCAGTACTTC.

This clone appeared a single time. The rearrangement joins TRBV13 to TRBJ2-5; TRBD1 agrees at 8 bases. This CDR3 is 19 amino acids long. Germline-derived CDR1 and CDR2 are PRHDT and FYEKMQ (reference sequence). J gave up 5 bases and V 6 bases, and 23 bases lay outside the gene matches. Here the CDR3 DNA reads TGTGCCAGCAGGAAAAGGGACAGGCGAAAGGGGAGTAAGTGGGAGACCCAGTACTTC. The encoded protein is CASRKRDRRKGSKWETQYF. The full variable domain, rest sourced from reference TRBV13 and TRBJ2-5, is AAGVIQSPRHLIKEKRETATLKCYPIPRHDTVYWYQQGPGQDPQFLISFYEKMQSDKGSIPDRFSAQQFSDYHSELNMSSLELGDSALYFCASRKRDRRKGSKWETQYFGPGTRLLVL.

The chain carries TRBV30 and TRBJ1-5; D is unclear. The V end was cut by 4 bases, the J end by 1 base, with 8 bases between. The germline V gene has CDR1 GTSNPN and CDR2 SVGIG (reference sequence). The CDR3 totals 13 residues. In DNA, the CDR3 is TGTGCCTGGACCGGGGAGAGCAATCAGCCCCAGCATTTT. Protein sequence: CAWTGESNQPQHF.